Shown below are 8 T cell receptor beta chains from a single sample sequenced in a study of OX40 agonist ivuxolimab in advanced cancers. Only in-frame clones appear in the TCRdb table, and some are missing; sequencing was by immunoSEQ multiplex PCR. The sample holds 65,000 to 75,000 clones, 80% to 90% seen once. The specimen comprised CD4+ or CD8+ T cells sorted from blood, sampled in a trial of the OX40 agonist ivuxolimab. These receptors were obtained from an adult with an advanced solid tumor such as melanoma, head and neck, liver or kidney cancer.

J is TRBJ1-5 and V is TRBV7-6, with D hard to call. The germline gives CDR1 SGHVS, CDR2 FNYEAQ. The CDR3 has 14 amino acids. V was shortened by 2 bases and J by 4 bases, with 9 bases between the two germline ends. Written as DNA, the CDR3 is TGTGCCAGCAGCTTATCAACAGCAAATCAGCCCCAGCATTTT. This translates into CASSLSTANQPQHF.

This CDR3 reads CSVEDRRLGRREAFF. In DNA form, the CDR3 reads TGCAGCGTTGAAGATCGACGGCTTGGCAGACGTGAAGCTTTCTTT. This chain uses TRBV29-1 with TRBJ1-1; unclear D gene. CDR1 and CDR2 from the germline V gene are SQVTM and ANQGSEA. Trimming took 0 bases from V and 7 from J, leaving 18 bases between them. The CDR3 totals 15 residues.

The V gene is TRBV28, the J gene TRBJ2-6; D uncertain. V was pared by 7 bases and J by 0 bases, with 13 bases between. The germline V gene has CDR1 MDHEN and CDR2 SYDVKM. The CDR3 is 16 amino acids. CDR3 in DNA: TGTGCCAGCACCCCGGGTGGGTTCTCTGGGGCCAACGTCCTGACTTTC. Translating gives CASTPGGFSGANVLTF.

This chain uses TRBV7-2 with TRBJ1-4; D is ambiguous. The CDR3 covers 14 residues. Trimming took off 2 bases at V and 5 bases at J, with 9 bases between the two ends. Germline CDR1 SGHTA, CDR2 FQGNSA. The chain's CDR3 is CASSLSTVNEKLFF. The CDR3 nucleotides are TGTGCCAGCAGCTTATCTACAGTCAATGAAAAACTGTTTTTT.

The chain is built from TRBV19 and TRBJ1-2; 8 nucleotides align to TRBD1. Trimming took 2 bases from V and 3 from J; bases not matched to a gene: 5. This CDR3 has 15 residues. Looked up from germline, CDR1 is LNHDA and CDR2 is SQIVND (reference sequence). This CDR3 reads CASSINGQGHYGYTF. CDR3 sequence (DNA): TGTGCCAGTAGTATAAATGGACAGGGACACTATGGCTACACCTTC.

V and J are TRBV5-1 and TRBJ1-2; D perhaps matches TRBD1 (6 bases). The CDR3 totals 14 residues. The germline V and J ends were trimmed by 3 bases and 8 bases, with 17 bases remaining between them. Germline assignment: CDR1 SGHRS and CDR2 YFSETQ. CDR3 protein: CASSSTIDRRGYTF. CDR3 bases: TGCGCCAGCAGCTCCACCATAGACAGGAGAGGCTACACCTTC.

V gene TRBV2 combines with J gene TRBJ2-1; 7 bases match TRBD1. This CDR3 region has 15 residues. With 7 bases clipped from V and 2 bases from J, the junction kept 8 bases outside the gene matches. Germline assignment: CDR1 SNHLY and CDR2 FYNNEI. CDR3 residues: CASTLTGETYNEQFF. The DNA of the CDR3 is TGTGCCAGCACCCTTACAGGGGAAACCTACAATGAGCAGTTCTTC.

This clone was detected only once. This rearrangement joins TRBV28 to TRBJ2-1; D may be TRBD1 (6 bases). Germline V gives CDR1 MDHEN, CDR2 SYDVKM. The CDR3 runs to 14 residues. Trimming removed 7 bases from V and 3 bases from J, with 13 bases in between. CDR3 in DNA: TGTGCCAGCACTGGGGGCGGTCTCTACAATGAGCAGTTCTTC. It yields the protein CASTGGGLYNEQFF.